The subject of this entry is one TCR beta chain. Its antigen remains unknown. Produced via immunoSEQ multiplex PCR; TCRdb's table is partial and in-frame only. The data show nearly 100,000 clones, roughly 90% seen once. Germline CDR1 and CDR2: SGHRS and YFSETQ. V lost 1 base to trimming and J lost 2 bases; unmatched junction nucleotides: 12. This CDR3 comprises 19 residues. The sample belongs to a study of graft-versus-host responses after intestinal transplantation. Across the whole study: Multivisceral, liver-intestinal, or isolated intestinal grafts went to recipients. Study conclusions and caveats: The study associated peak circulating GvH clone levels with early post-transplant HvG declines.

The input for sequencing was PBMCs, taken around 450 days after intestinal transplant. The clonotype was recovered from a human patient who received an intestinal transplant, so some T cells may come from the graft donor. The chain couples TRBV5-1 to TRBJ2-2; 9 bases line up with TRBD2. CDR3: CASSLWPAGGTRNTGELFF. In DNA, the CDR3 is TGCGCCAGCAGCTTGTGGCCAGCGGGGGGAACCCGAAACACCGGGGAGCTGTTTTTT.